Listed here are 10 T cell receptor beta chains from one sample, sequenced in a study of PD-L1 blockade in urothelial cancer. The protocol was immunoSEQ multiplex PCR, while the TCRdb copy is restricted to in-frame clones and leaves out a portion. This table holds roughly 84,000 clones, about four fifths found once. This specimen consisted of PBMCs, obtained around atezolizumab (anti-PD-L1) treatment. These receptors came from a man aged 65 to 85 with urothelial cancer.

This clone was seen a single time. The chain carries TRBV7-3 and TRBJ1-6; 7 nucleotides match TRBD1. The V segment lost 5 bases and the J segment 10 bases; nucleotides outside the gene matches: 5. There are 13 residues in the CDR3. Germline V gene lookup returns CDR1 SGHTA and CDR2 FQGTGA. CDR3 sequence reads: CASSTGVGSPLHF. In DNA form, the CDR3 reads TGTGCCAGCAGCACAGGGGTCGGATCACCCCTCCACTTT.

V usage is TRBV7-9 and J usage is TRBJ2-1; 10 nucleotides line up with TRBD2. V dropped 4 bases and J dropped 6; count of bases not matched to a gene: 6. The CDR3 has 15 amino acids. Germline CDR1 and CDR2: SEHNR and FQNEAQ (reference sequence). For the CDR3, the DNA is TGTGCCAGCAGCTCCCTGGGACTAGCGCCCAATGAGCAGTTCTTC. It is translated as CASSSLGLAPNEQFF.

This clone was found once. The V call is TRBV13, the J call TRBJ2-5; TRBD2 aligns across 8 bases. The CDR3 runs to 16 residues. The junction had 6 bases not matched to a gene; V was cut back by 0 bases and J by 3 bases. Germline-derived CDR1 and CDR2 are PRHDT and FYEKMQ (reference sequence). The CDR3 sequence is CASSLGSGEAKETQYF. The CDR3 region has the DNA TGTGCCAGCAGCTTAGGTAGCGGGGAAGCGAAAGAGACCCAGTACTTC.

The chain employs TRBV6-1 and TRBJ1-1, with 7 nucleotides matching TRBD1. This CDR3 has 14 amino acids. V shed 6 bases and J 1 base; nucleotides not matched to a gene: 5. Germline CDR1 and CDR2: MNHNS and SASEGT. The CDR3: CASRDRVRNTEAFF. Written as DNA, the CDR3 is TGTGCCAGCAGAGACAGGGTGAGGAACACTGAAGCTTTCTTT.

This chain uses TRBV27 with TRBJ1-5; 10 bases map to TRBD1. The V and J ends lost 7 bases and 1 base, in that order; junction bases with no gene match: 1. CDR1 is MNHEY, CDR2 SMNVEV, per germline (reference sequence). The CDR3 sequence is 14 residues long. CDR3 sequence (DNA): TGTGCCAGCAAGGACAGGGGGAGCAATCAGCCCCAGCATTTT. Its translation is CASKDRGSNQPQHF.

The chain employs TRBV4-2 and TRBJ2-2; 7 bases are shared with TRBD1. The J segment lost 6 bases and the V segment lost 4 bases, leaving 11 bases of the junction unmatched. Germline loops: CDR1 LGHNA, CDR2 YNFKEQ. The CDR3 consists of 16 residues. Written as DNA, the CDR3 is TGTGCCAGCAGCCCCACCAGGGGGAAGGAATCCGGGGAGCTGTTTTTT. It specifies CASSPTRGKESGELFF.

V gene TRBV20-1 combines with J gene TRBJ2-7; D is unclear. The V gene's germline CDR1 is DFQATT and CDR2 SNEGSKA (reference sequence). The V end lost 6 bases, the J end lost 4 bases, and 10 bases lay between the germline ends. This CDR3 is built from 11 residues. As DNA, the CDR3 is TGCAGTGCATCAATCCGGTACGAGCAGTACTTC. It translates to CSASIRYEQYF.

The rearrangement links TRBV19 to TRBJ1-1; D might be TRBD1 (6 bases). The CDR3 contains 14 residues. The ends were cut back, 8 bases at V and 0 bases at J, with 13 bases in the middle. Germline assignment: CDR1 LNHDA and CDR2 SQIVND (reference sequence). CDR3 in amino acids: CASLQGRMNTEAFF. In DNA form, the CDR3 reads TGTGCCAGTTTACAGGGTAGGATGAACACTGAAGCTTTCTTT.

The chain uses TRBV19 and TRBJ1-5, with a tentative D call TRBD1 (5 bases). The CDR3 extends over 13 amino acids. Trimming stripped 5 bases from V and 3 bases from J, with 8 bases between. CDR1 LNHDA and CDR2 SQIVND come from the germline V gene (reference sequence). The CDR3 region is CASSFRDNQPQHF. CDR3 bases: TGTGCCAGTAGTTTCAGGGACAATCAGCCCCAGCATTTT.

The genes are TRBV11-3 and TRBJ2-3, with 9 bases that match TRBD2. Germline assignment: CDR1 SGHNT and CDR2 YENEEA. The CDR3 spans 16 residues. Trimming at V came to 6 bases and at J to 5 bases, leaving 12 bases not matched to a gene. The CDR3: CASRPYYGGGEDTQYF. The DNA for the CDR3 is TGTGCCAGCAGGCCGTACTATGGCGGGGGGGAAGATACGCAGTATTTT. The complete variable domain, with remaining parts taken from reference TRBV11-3 and TRBJ2-3, reads EAGVVQSPRYKIIEKKQPVAFWCNPISGHNTLYWYLQNLGQGPELLIRYENEEAVDDSQLPKDRFSAERLKGVDSTLKIQPAELGDSAVYLCASRPYYGGGEDTQYFGPGTRLTVL.